These 6 T cell receptor beta chains came from one sample sequenced in a study of cytomegalovirus exposure and HLA in healthy donors. This PCR relied on a set of 60 Vbeta primers and 13 Jbeta primers. Data came from immunoSEQ multiplex PCR; TCRdb stores just in-frame clones and leaves some out. The sample holds 80,000 or so clones, around 10% seen once. The sequencing sample was made of PBMCs. These receptors were collected from a man aged 55 to 70 in good health and CMV-seropositive.

This clone occurred a few times. J is TRBJ1-1 and V is TRBV25-1, with D possibly matching TRBD1 (6 bases). Trimming took 1 base from V and 9 from J, leaving 9 bases between them. The germline V gene has CDR1 MGHDK and CDR2 SYGVNS. This CDR3 has 12 amino acids. The CDR3 sequence: CASSESGTKAFF. In DNA, the CDR3 is TGTGCCAGCAGTGAATCCGGGACAAAAGCTTTCTTT.

The rearrangement uses TRBV15 and TRBJ2-1, with 10 positions matching TRBD2. Trimming at V came to 5 bases and at J to 1 base, leaving 11 bases not matched to a gene. Looked up from germline, CDR1 is LNHNV and CDR2 is YYDKDF (reference sequence). The length of the CDR3 is 18 residues. The CDR3 spells CATSGWTSGLWSYNEQFF. For the CDR3, the DNA is TGTGCCACCAGCGGCTGGACTAGCGGACTTTGGTCCTACAATGAGCAGTTCTTC. The full variable domain, with the rest looked up from reference TRBV15 and TRBJ2-1, is DAMVIQNPRYQVTQFGKPVTLSCSQTLNHNVMYWYQQKSSQAPKLLFHYYDKDFNNEADTPDNFQSRRPNTSFCFLDIRSPGLGDTAMYLCATSGWTSGLWSYNEQFFGPGTRLTVL.

There are a few counts of this clone. The rearrangement uses TRBV7-9 and TRBJ2-5, with D possibly being TRBD1 (5 bases). The CDR3 runs 13 residues. V shed 3 bases and J shed 5 bases, with 10 bases lying between them. CDR1 is SEHNR and CDR2 is FQNEAQ in the germline V gene (reference sequence). As DNA, the CDR3 is TGTGCCAGCAGCTTTCCAGGGCGCGAGACCCAGTACTTC. Encoded protein: CASSFPGRETQYF.

This chain joins TRBV28 and TRBJ2-5, with 9 bases fitting TRBD1. V shed 2 bases, J shed 2 bases, and the junction held 3 bases outside the gene matches. There are 15 residues in the CDR3. Looked up from germline, CDR1 is MDHEN and CDR2 is SYDVKM. The CDR3 here is CASSLGQGNQETQYF. The CDR3 nucleotides read TGTGCCAGCAGTTTAGGACAGGGGAATCAAGAGACCCAGTACTTC.

This clone was counted only a few times. The rearrangement links TRBV7-2 to TRBJ2-3; TRBD2 aligns across 8 bases. This CDR3 spans 17 amino acids. V trimming: 0 bases; J trimming: 5 bases; junction bases outside the gene matches: 10. The germline gives CDR1 SGHTA, CDR2 FQGNSA. The CDR3 is CASSLAPLTGGQDTQYF. The CDR3 region has the DNA TGTGCCAGCAGCTTAGCCCCGCTGACGGGGGGGCAAGATACGCAGTATTTT. Complete variable domain (other parts from reference TRBV7-2 and TRBJ2-3): GAGVSQSPSNKVTEKGKDVELRCDPISGHTALYWYRQSLGQGLEFLIYFQGNSAPDKSGLPSDRFSAERTGGSVSTLTIQRTQQEDSAVYLCASSLAPLTGGQDTQYFGPGTRLTVL.

Comments on this clone: The junction does not match germline at one end; this may be a read error. The rearrangement uses TRBV7-7 and TRBJ2-5, with 10 bases lining up with TRBD2. The germline gives CDR1 SSHAT, CDR2 FNYEAQ (reference sequence). This CDR3 has 16 amino acids. CDR3 in amino acids: CASSLISGGAGETQYF. As DNA, the CDR3 is TGTGCTAGCAGCTTAATAAGCGGGGGGGCCGGTGAGACCCAGTACTTC.